This T cell receptor beta chain originates from a study of T cells in Graves' hyperthyroidism and ophthalmopathy. Broader study findings: A 13 V-J signature model discriminated ophthalmopathy versus stable hyperthyroidism.

A lack of ophthalmopathy progression within 18 months defined stable Graves' hyperthyroidism. The CDR3 covers 16 residues. The germline V gene has CDR1 SGHNT and CDR2 YYREEE (reference sequence). The J segment lost 5 bases and the V segment lost 4 bases, leaving 11 bases of the junction unmatched. TCR beta CDR3 sequences were amplified from RNA transcripts. The study used the HTBI primer set for a first-round RT-PCR of the TCR CDR3. TCRdb independently ran MiXCR on the multiplex PCR reads; one entry per CDR3 protein. The table records approximately 590,000 distinct CDR3 sequences, roughly 46% of them present only once. This clonotype showed up just a few times. Its antigen remains unknown.

Sequenced sample: peripheral blood or thyroid tissue (not recorded which). This clonotype was obtained from a woman aged 18 to 35 with Graves' hyperthyroidism. The chain employs TRBV5-4 and TRBJ2-5, with TRBD2 identical over 10 bases. CDR3 in DNA: TGTGCCAGCAGCCAACCACCCCTAGCGGGAGAGGAGACCCAGTACTTC. This sequence encodes CASSQPPLAGEETQYF. The full variable domain, in which reference TRBV5-4 and TRBJ2-5 provide the parts outside the CDR3, is ETGVTQSPTHLIKTRGQQVTLRCSSQSGHNTVSWYQQALGQGPQFIFQYYREEENGRGNFPPRFSGLQFPNYSSELNVNALELDDSALYLCASSQPPLAGEETQYFGPGTRLLVL.